Each of the 4 T cell receptor beta chains below was sequenced from the same sample in a study of molecular identifiers for immune sequencing clone quantification. TCRdb passed the PCR reads through MiXCR, listing each CDR3 protein once. The sample lists about 320,000 distinct CDR3 sequences, roughly 24% occurring once. The sequenced sample was naive CD8+ T cells from blood, with Jurkat cell RNA spiked in. The subset is: FACS-sorted CD8+CD4-CCR7+CD45RA+ naive T cells. These receptors were collected from a human donor in good health. Some libraries in this study had Jurkat cell RNA spiked in.

This clonotype occurred a few times. This chain joins TRBV7-9 and TRBJ2-1, with D hard to call. This CDR3 region has 13 residues. Trimming shortened V by 2 bases and J by 7 bases, and 9 bases separated the two germline ends. Per germline, CDR1 SEHNR and CDR2 FQNEAQ (reference sequence). The CDR3 bases are TGTGCCAGCAGCTTATTGCTGGGAAATGAGCAGTTCTTC. This gives the protein CASSLLLGNEQFF.

This clonotype was observed a single time. A clone one base away is much larger, so this may be a read error. The chain has TRBV9 and TRBJ1-1; D call uncertain. The CDR3 consists of 14 residues. In germline, CDR1 is SGDLS, CDR2 YYNGEE. CDR3 bases: TGTGCCAGGAGCGTAGGGATCCCGAACACTGAAGCTTTCTTT. Its translation is CARSVGIPNTEAFF.

This clonotype was detected only a few times. The rearrangement links TRBV6-2 or TRBV6-3 to TRBJ2-7; no firm D call. The germline gives CDR1 MNHEY, CDR2 SVGEGT. V lost 2 bases and J 4 bases, leaving 9 bases between the germline ends. This CDR3 has 13 residues. This CDR3 reads CASSYTARYEQYF. As DNA, the CDR3 is TGTGCCAGCAGTTACACCGCCCGGTACGAGCAGTACTTC.

This clonotype was observed many times. The CDR3 spells CASSYSGLSYEQYF. CDR3 DNA: TGTGCCAGCAGTTACTCTGGGCTCTCCTACGAGCAGTACTTC. The chain is built from TRBV6-5 and TRBJ2-7; no clear D gene. Trimming took off 0 bases at V and 0 bases at J, with 6 bases between the two ends. From germline, CDR1 is MNHEY and CDR2 SVGAGI. The CDR3 is 14 amino acids.